This TCR beta chain derives from a study of STAT5B mutations in CD4+ large granular lymphocyte leukemia. CDR1 and CDR2 (germline): ENHRY, SYGVKD. The CDR3 runs to 14 residues. With V trimmed by 6 bases and J by 2 bases, 3 bases remained unmatched. Controls came from buffy coats of healthy blood donors. Study findings and constraints: CD4-sorted patient repertoires seemed more clonal than healthy CD4+ repertoires. Top patient clones used TRBV06 genes more often: 8/27 versus 2/35 in controls. Main leukemic clonotypes were patient-specific, but more than 20% appeared at low frequency elsewhere.

The protocol was immunoSEQ multiplex PCR, while the TCRdb copy is restricted to in-frame clones and leaves out a portion. The sample has tens of thousands of clones, roughly two thirds seen once. A remark on this clone: Its antigen is not known.

Sequencing was performed on CD4+ T cells from blood buffy coats. The chain is built from TRBV10-3 and TRBJ2-7, with 11 bases matching TRBD1. The receptor comes from a human donor in good health. CDR3 protein: CAIREGQGAYEQYF. The CDR3 DNA reads as TGTGCCATCAGGGAGGGACAGGGGGCCTACGAGCAGTACTTC.